These 22 T cell receptor beta chains originate from one sample sequenced in a study of blood T cell repertoires in COVID-19. The protocol was immunoSEQ multiplex PCR, while the TCRdb copy is restricted to in-frame clones and leaves out a portion. The sample contains approximately 200,000 clones, roughly 87% of which appear only once. The material sequenced was PBMCs or T cells enriched from blood (not recorded which). The receptors derive from a man younger than 35 with acute COVID-19.

This clone was recorded only once. This CDR3 reads CASSLIVDTEGQAFF. CDR3 sequence (DNA): TGTGCCAGCAGCTTAATCGTGGACACGGAGGGTCAAGCTTTCTTT. The chain joins TRBV7-9 to TRBJ1-1, with TRBD1 as a possible D gene (5 bases). Germline CDR1 and CDR2: SEHNR and FQNEAQ (reference sequence). Trimming took off 2 bases at V and 9 bases at J, with 19 bases between the two ends. The CDR3 has 15 amino acids.

This sequence joins TRBV11-3 and TRBJ2-5; 9 nucleotides match TRBD1. From germline, CDR1 is SGHNT and CDR2 YENEEA. The CDR3 has 16 residues. J lost 5 bases, V lost 5 bases, and 12 bases had no gene match. Here the CDR3 reads CASSLRTGTGTETQYF. The DNA of the CDR3 is TGTGCCAGCAGCCTTAGAACCGGGACAGGGACCGAGACCCAGTACTTC.

The chain is built from TRBV30 and TRBJ2-7; D might be TRBD1 (6 bases). Germline V lookup: CDR1 GTSNPN, CDR2 SVGIG (reference sequence). Between the trimmed V and J ends, which lost 1 base and 9 bases, there was a span of 13 bases. The CDR3 has 12 amino acids. In DNA, the CDR3 is TGTGCCTGGAGTGACTTGAGGGGGACGCAGTACTTC. It codes for CAWSDLRGTQYF.

The rearrangement uses TRBV15 and TRBJ1-6, with D unclear. The germline V gene has CDR1 LNHNV and CDR2 YYDKDF (reference sequence). The CDR3 extends over 20 amino acids. V gave up 2 bases and J gave up 0 bases, with 20 bases separating them. This CDR3 reads CATSRPEVWRASSYNSPLHF. CDR3 nucleotide sequence: TGTGCCACCAGCAGACCCGAGGTCTGGAGGGCTAGCTCCTATAATTCACCCCTCCACTTT.

The rearrangement links TRBV28 to TRBJ1-1, with D unresolved. Germline loops: CDR1 MDHEN, CDR2 SYDVKM. V was clipped by 3 bases and J by 0 bases, with 14 bases between them. This CDR3 spans 16 amino acids. The CDR3, as DNA: TGTGCCAGCAGTTTCGGCGGACTCAGGATGAACACTGAAGCTTTCTTT. It translates to CASSFGGLRMNTEAFF. Full variable domain (rest looked up from reference TRBV28 and TRBJ1-1): DVKVTQSSRYLVKRTGEKVFLECVQDMDHENMFWYRQDPGLGLRLIYFSYDVKMKEKGDIPEGYSVSREKKERFSLILESASTNQTSMYLCASSFGGLRMNTEAFFGQGTRLTVV.

The gene calls are TRBV21-1 and TRBJ2-3; TRBD2, the table's D call, was not compared with the DNA. TRBV21-1 is reported as a pseudogene. CDR3 length: 18 residues. The CDR3 DNA reads as TGTGCCAGCAGCAAAGAAGTAAATTGGAGGGGAGGGCCAGATACGCAGTATTTT. Translating gives CASSKEVNWRGGPDTQYF.

The chain employs TRBV28 and TRBJ2-3; D is unresolved. Germline V gene lookup returns CDR1 MDHEN and CDR2 SYDVKM. CDR3 length: 12 amino acids. Trimming took 6 bases from V and 6 from J, leaving 10 bases between them. The CDR3 DNA reads TGTGCCAGCAGGACTCTCGCGGATACGCAGTATTTT. Encoded protein: CASRTLADTQYF.

The genes are TRBV14 and TRBJ2-7; D remains ambiguous. Trimming left V 0 bases short and J 4 bases short, with 7 bases between. The CDR3 is 13 residues long. Germline assignment: CDR1 SGHDN and CDR2 FVKESK. The DNA for the CDR3 is TGTGCCAGCAGCCAAGATCGGGTTTACGAGCAGTACTTC. This gives the protein CASSQDRVYEQYF.

This clone was seen just once. The rearrangement links TRBV28 to TRBJ1-1; TRBD1 matches 7 bases. The CDR3 spans 16 residues. Germline V gives CDR1 MDHEN, CDR2 SYDVKM. The trim removed 5 bases at V and 0 bases at J, leaving 9 bases unmatched. In nucleotides, the CDR3 is TGTGCCAGCAGTCAGTGGACAGGCGCCATGAACACTGAAGCTTTCTTT. Its protein is CASSQWTGAMNTEAFF.

The chain uses TRBV4-1 and TRBJ2-7; a weak D match, TRBD1 (6 bases). CDR1 and CDR2 from the germline V gene are MGHRA and YSYEKL. Trimming took 3 bases from V and 3 from J, leaving 15 bases between them. The CDR3 has 15 amino acids. CDR3 amino acids: CASSQSWGQNYEQYF. For the CDR3, the DNA is TGCGCCAGCAGCCAGTCATGGGGGCAGAACTACGAGCAGTACTTC.

In its sample, this clone was seen once. The genes are TRBV24-1 and TRBJ2-1; 9 nucleotides line up with TRBD2. CDR1 and CDR2 from the germline V gene are KGHDR and SFDVKD. Losses at the gene ends were 5 bases for V and 8 bases for J; bases not matched to a gene: 9. This CDR3 is 15 amino acids long. The DNA of the CDR3 is TGTGCCACCAGTGGAGGGGGACTAGCCGACGATGAGCAGTTCTTC. Its protein is CATSGGGLADDEQFF.

In its sample, this clone was seen once. The chain recombines TRBV27 with TRBJ1-4, with 8 bases that match TRBD1. The CDR3 has 16 residues. V dropped 5 bases and J dropped 3; count of bases not matched to a gene: 8. The germline gives CDR1 MNHEY, CDR2 SMNVEV (reference sequence). The CDR3 nucleotides read TGTGCCAGCAGTCCCTCACCGGGACAGGCTAATGAAAAACTGTTTTTT. This encodes CASSPSPGQANEKLFF.

The chain couples TRBV27 to TRBJ1-1; D perhaps matches TRBD1 (5 bases). Looked up from germline, CDR1 is MNHEY and CDR2 is SMNVEV (reference sequence). Trimming cost V 2 bases and J 0 bases, with 13 bases left between them. The CDR3 totals 16 residues. CDR3 loop: CASSLAGGGMNTEAFF. For the CDR3, the DNA is TGTGCCAGCAGTTTAGCTGGCGGGGGAATGAACACTGAAGCTTTCTTT.

The chain links TRBV25-1 to TRBJ1-2, with 8 bases that match TRBD1. CDR1 and CDR2 (germline): MGHDK, SYGVNS. The trim removed 7 bases at V and 6 bases at J, leaving 16 bases unmatched. This CDR3 has 16 residues. CDR3 nucleotide sequence: TGTGCCAGCACCAGGGGCCCTCAAGGACAGGGAGATGGCTACACCTTC. The encoded protein is CASTRGPQGQGDGYTF.

This chain connects TRBV4-2 to TRBJ2-1, with D possibly being TRBD1 (5 bases). V was shortened by 0 bases and J by 6 bases, with 12 bases between the two germline ends. The germline gives CDR1 LGHNA, CDR2 YNFKEQ. The length of the CDR3 is 15 residues. This CDR3 reads CASSQETTQGNEQFF. The CDR3 DNA follows: TGTGCCAGCAGCCAAGAAACTACTCAGGGCAATGAGCAGTTCTTC.

The chain uses TRBV24-1 and TRBJ1-2; 10 bases match TRBD1. Germline V gives CDR1 KGHDR, CDR2 SFDVKD. The CDR3 consists of 16 residues. V gave up 2 bases and J gave up 8 bases; unmatched junction bases: 10. Here the CDR3 DNA reads TGTGCCACCAGTGATTCTTCCGGGACAGGGGCTGTAGGCTACACCTTC. It is translated as CATSDSSGTGAVGYTF.

The V gene is TRBV6-4, the J gene TRBJ2-2; 9 nucleotides align to TRBD2. With 5 bases clipped from V and 6 bases from J, the junction kept 19 bases outside the gene matches. This CDR3 contains 19 residues. Germline CDR1 is MRHNA and CDR2 is SNTAGT. The chain's CDR3 is CASSKAGAIAGVLAGELFF. CDR3 in DNA: TGTGCCAGCAGTAAGGCAGGGGCGATAGCGGGGGTTCTAGCCGGGGAGCTGTTTTTT.

The V call is TRBV2, the J call TRBJ1-5; 8 bases fit TRBD1. The CDR3 totals 14 residues. Germline V gene lookup returns CDR1 SNHLY and CDR2 FYNNEI. The junction had 7 bases not matched to a gene; V was cut back by 8 bases and J by 4 bases. The CDR3 sequence is CASGQGALNQPQHF. CDR3 coding DNA: TGTGCCAGCGGCCAGGGGGCATTAAATCAGCCCCAGCATTTT.

This sequence joins TRBV3-1 (or the pseudogene TRBV3-2) and TRBJ2-7; 12 bases agree with TRBD1. CDR1 and CDR2 (germline): LGHDT, YNNKEL (reference sequence). The ends lost 4 bases at V and 3 bases at J; junction bases unmatched: 7. The CDR3 totals 16 residues. Here the CDR3 DNA reads TGTGCCAGCAGCCCGGGACAGGGGGCGTTTAGCTACGAGCAGTACTTC. Translation: CASSPGQGAFSYEQYF.

The V and J genes are TRBV6-5 and TRBJ1-1; D is uncertain. This CDR3 contains 16 residues. V lost 0 bases, J lost 1 base, and 12 bases lay in between. Per germline, CDR1 MNHEY and CDR2 SVGAGI. The chain's CDR3 is CASSYSTMGQNTEAFF. CDR3 nucleotide sequence: TGTGCCAGCAGTTACTCCACCATGGGCCAGAACACTGAAGCTTTCTTT.

This chain connects TRBV19 to TRBJ1-1; D is unclear. Per the germline V gene, CDR1 is LNHDA and CDR2 is SQIVND (reference sequence). V gave up 9 bases and J gave up 7 bases, with 12 bases separating them. The CDR3 sequence is 11 residues long. CDR3 sequence: CASEVNSEAFF. For the CDR3, the DNA is TGTGCCAGCGAAGTCAATAGTGAAGCTTTCTTT.

The chain links TRBV29-1 to TRBJ2-2; D not certain. The CDR3 runs to 12 residues. Germline V gene sequence: CDR1 SQVTM, CDR2 ANQGSEA. V lost 4 bases, J lost 5 bases, and 8 bases lay in between. Written as DNA, the CDR3 is TGCAGCGTTGTAACAGCAACCGGGGAGCTGTTTTTT. Translated, it gives CSVVTATGELFF.